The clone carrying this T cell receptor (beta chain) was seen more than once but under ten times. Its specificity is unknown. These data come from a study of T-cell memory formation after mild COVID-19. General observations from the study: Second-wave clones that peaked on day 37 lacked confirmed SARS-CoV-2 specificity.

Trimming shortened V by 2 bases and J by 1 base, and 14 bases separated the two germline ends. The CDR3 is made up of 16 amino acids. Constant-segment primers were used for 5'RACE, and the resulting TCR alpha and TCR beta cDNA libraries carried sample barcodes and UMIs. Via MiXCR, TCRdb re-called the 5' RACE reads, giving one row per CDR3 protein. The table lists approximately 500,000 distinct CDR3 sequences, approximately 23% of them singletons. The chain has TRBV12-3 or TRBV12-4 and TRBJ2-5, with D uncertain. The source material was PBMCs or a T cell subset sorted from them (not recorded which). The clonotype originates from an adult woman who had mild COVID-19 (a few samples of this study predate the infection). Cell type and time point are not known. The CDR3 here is CASSLLSPQTQETQYF. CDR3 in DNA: TGTGCCAGCAGTTTATTGAGTCCACAAACCCAAGAGACCCAGTACTTC.